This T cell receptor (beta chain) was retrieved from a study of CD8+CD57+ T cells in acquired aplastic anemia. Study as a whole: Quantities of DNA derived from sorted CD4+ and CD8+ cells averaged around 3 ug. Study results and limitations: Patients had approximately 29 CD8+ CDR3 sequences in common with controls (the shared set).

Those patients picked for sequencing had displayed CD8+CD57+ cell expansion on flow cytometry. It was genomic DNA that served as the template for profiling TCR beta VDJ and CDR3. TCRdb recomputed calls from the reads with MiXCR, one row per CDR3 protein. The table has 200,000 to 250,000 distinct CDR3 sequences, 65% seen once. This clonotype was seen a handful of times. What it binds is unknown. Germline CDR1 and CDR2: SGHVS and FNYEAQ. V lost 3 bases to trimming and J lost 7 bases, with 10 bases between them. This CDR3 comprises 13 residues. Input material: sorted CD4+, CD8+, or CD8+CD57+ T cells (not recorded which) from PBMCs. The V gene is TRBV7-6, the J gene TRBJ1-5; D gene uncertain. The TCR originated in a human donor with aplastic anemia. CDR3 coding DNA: TGTGCCAGCAGCTTGGGGTCGGGCCAGCCCCAGCATTTT. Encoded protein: CASSLGSGQPQHF.